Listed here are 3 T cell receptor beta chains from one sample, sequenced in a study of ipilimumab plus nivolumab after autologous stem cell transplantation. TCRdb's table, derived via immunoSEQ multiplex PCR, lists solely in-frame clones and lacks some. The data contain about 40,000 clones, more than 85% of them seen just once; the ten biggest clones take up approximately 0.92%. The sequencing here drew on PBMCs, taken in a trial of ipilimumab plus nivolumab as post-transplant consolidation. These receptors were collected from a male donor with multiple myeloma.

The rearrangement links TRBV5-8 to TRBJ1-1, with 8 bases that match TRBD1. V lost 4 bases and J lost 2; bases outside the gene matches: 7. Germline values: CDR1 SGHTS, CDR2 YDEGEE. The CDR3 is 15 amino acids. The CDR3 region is CASSPRDRINTEAFF. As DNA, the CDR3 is TGTGCCAGCAGCCCAAGGGACAGGATAAACACTGAAGCTTTCTTT. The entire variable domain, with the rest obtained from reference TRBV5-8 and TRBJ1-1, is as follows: EAGVTQSPTHLIKTRGQQATLRCSPISGHTSVYWYQQALGLGLQFLLWYDEGEERNRGNFPPRFSGRQFPNYSSELNVNALELEDSALYLCASSPRDRINTEAFFGQGTRLTVV.

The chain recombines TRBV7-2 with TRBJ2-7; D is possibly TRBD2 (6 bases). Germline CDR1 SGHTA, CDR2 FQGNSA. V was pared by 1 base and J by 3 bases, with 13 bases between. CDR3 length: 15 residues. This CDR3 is CASSLGWREIYEQYF. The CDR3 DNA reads TGTGCCAGCAGCTTAGGTTGGAGGGAGATCTACGAGCAGTACTTC.

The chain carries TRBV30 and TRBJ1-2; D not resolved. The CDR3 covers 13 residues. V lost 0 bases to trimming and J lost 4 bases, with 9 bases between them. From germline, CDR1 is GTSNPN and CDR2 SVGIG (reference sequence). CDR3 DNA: TGTGCCTGGAGTGTACAAGGGCCCTATGGCTACACCTTC. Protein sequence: CAWSVQGPYGYTF.